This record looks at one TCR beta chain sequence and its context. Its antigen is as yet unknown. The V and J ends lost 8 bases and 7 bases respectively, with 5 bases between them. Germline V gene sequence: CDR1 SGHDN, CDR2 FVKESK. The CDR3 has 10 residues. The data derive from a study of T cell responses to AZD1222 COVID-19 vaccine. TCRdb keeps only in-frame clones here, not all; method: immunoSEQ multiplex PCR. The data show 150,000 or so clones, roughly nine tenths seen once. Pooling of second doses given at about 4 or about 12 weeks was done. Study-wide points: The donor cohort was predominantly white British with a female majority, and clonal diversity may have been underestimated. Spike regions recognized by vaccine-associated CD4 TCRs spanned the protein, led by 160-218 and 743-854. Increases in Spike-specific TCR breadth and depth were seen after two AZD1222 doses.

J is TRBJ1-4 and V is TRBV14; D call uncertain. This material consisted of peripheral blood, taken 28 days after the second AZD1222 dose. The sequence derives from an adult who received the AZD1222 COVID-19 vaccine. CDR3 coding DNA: TGTGCCAGCTCCACTGAAAAACTGTTTTTT. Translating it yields CASSTEKLFF.